The clone carrying this T cell receptor beta chain occurred a few times. Its antigen is as yet unknown. The assay was immunoSEQ multiplex PCR, and TCRdb's table has in-frame clones only and misses some. The sample comprises under 150,000 clones, 90% to 95% of which are singletons, and 2.5% to 3.5% rests with the top ten. This entry is derived from a study of T cell responses to AZD1222 COVID-19 vaccine. Study-wide background: Second-dose intervals of approximately 4 or approximately 12 weeks were pooled. Findings of the study overall: Most donors were white British, females outnumbered males, and clonal diversity was possibly underestimated.

Germline V gives CDR1 KGHSH, CDR2 LQKENI. The CDR3 consists of 17 residues. V was pared by 4 bases and J by 4 bases, with 12 bases of the junction left unmatched. The TCR comes from an adult in good health. The specimen comprised peripheral blood, sampled on day 0 of AZD1222 vaccination. The V and J genes are TRBV18 and TRBJ1-2, with 10 bases lining up with TRBD1. The CDR3 here is CASSLSNSGTGAYGYTF. The CDR3 nucleotides are TGTGCCAGCTCACTATCCAACTCCGGGACAGGGGCCTATGGCTACACCTTC.